This TCR beta chain was obtained from a study of cytomegalovirus exposure and HLA in healthy donors. Study-wide results and caveats: Three of the chains that were CMV-associated were confirmed in vitro to be specific for CMV antigens. Reportedly, diagnosis of cytomegalovirus status by the classifier showed high specificity and sensitivity.

Only in-frame clones appear in the TCRdb table, and some are missing; sequencing was by immunoSEQ multiplex PCR. The profile shows about 56,000 clones, over 85% of them singletons. On this clone: Its antigen is still unknown.

The TCR originated in a man younger than 35 in good health and CMV-seronegative. Specimen: PBMCs.

CDR3 sequence reads: CASSGGGGLAGVIDTGELFF. CDR3 DNA sequence: TGCGCCAGCAGTGGAGGGGGGGGACTAGCGGGAGTAATTGACACCGGGGAGCTGTTTTTT. The chain employs TRBV4-3 and TRBJ2-2, with 14 nucleotides matching TRBD2. This CDR3 spans 20 amino acids. V lost 6 bases to trimming and J lost 3 bases; unmatched junction nucleotides: 15. Germline V gives CDR1 LGHNA, CDR2 YSLEER.